The clone carrying this TCR beta chain was seen many times. Its antigen remains unidentified. The sample comes from a study of T cells in Graves' hyperthyroidism and ophthalmopathy. Notes on the study in general: Blood also showed most of the thyroid clonotypes that were expanded above 0.001.

Newly diagnosed patients aged 18 to 65 had hyperthyroidism of under 2 months' duration. Uncontrolled infection, other autoimmune disease, pregnancy or lactation led to exclusion. Cells are PBMCs isolated from more than 8.5 ml of fresh blood. RNA transcripts served as the template for amplifying TCR beta CDR3 regions. First-round RT-PCR targeting the TCR CDR3 was performed with the HTBI primer set. TCRdb re-called the multiplex PCR reads through MiXCR, storing one row per CDR3 protein. This table holds about 510,000 distinct CDR3 sequences, 14% found once. Germline-derived CDR1 and CDR2 are SNHLY and FYNNEI. This CDR3 region has 16 residues. The V segment lost 6 bases and the J segment 2 bases; nucleotides outside the gene matches: 7.

J is TRBJ2-1 and V is TRBV2, with 10 bases fitting TRBD2. This TCR was sampled from a woman in her 40s with Graves' hyperthyroidism. The sample taken for sequencing was blood. As DNA, the CDR3 is TGTGCCAGCAGCCAACTAGCGGGGCATGCCTACAATGAGCAGTTCTTC. Residues: CASSQLAGHAYNEQFF.